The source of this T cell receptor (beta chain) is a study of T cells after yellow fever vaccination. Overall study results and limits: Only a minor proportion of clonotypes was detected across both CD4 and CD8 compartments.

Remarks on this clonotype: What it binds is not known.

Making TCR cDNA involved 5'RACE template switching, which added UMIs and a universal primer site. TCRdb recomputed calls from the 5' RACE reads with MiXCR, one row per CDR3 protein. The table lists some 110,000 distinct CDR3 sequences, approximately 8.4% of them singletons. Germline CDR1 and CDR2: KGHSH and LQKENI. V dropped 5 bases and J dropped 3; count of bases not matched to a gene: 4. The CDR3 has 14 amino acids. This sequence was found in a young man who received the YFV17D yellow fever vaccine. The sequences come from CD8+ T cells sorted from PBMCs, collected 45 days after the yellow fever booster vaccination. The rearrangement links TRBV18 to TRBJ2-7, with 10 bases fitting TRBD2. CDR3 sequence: CASSAGTSVYEQYF. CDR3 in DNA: TGTGCCAGCTCAGCCGGGACTAGCGTCTACGAGCAGTACTTC.